A single T cell receptor beta chain is shown here with its context. The antigen is unknown. This specimen comes from a study of cytomegalovirus exposure and HLA in healthy donors. Overall study findings and caveats: Many donors shared some public TCRs, even though most TCR sequences were rare.

The protocol was immunoSEQ multiplex PCR, while the TCRdb copy is restricted to in-frame clones and leaves out a portion. Of 100,000 to 150,000 clones listed, over 65% were seen once; the top ten hold about 2%. The TCR was taken from a woman in her twenties or thirties in good health and CMV-seronegative. The sample consisted of PBMCs.

The DNA of the CDR3 is TGCAGCGTTGGCGGGGGAAGGACTAATGAAAAACTGTTTTTT. Residues: CSVGGGRTNEKLFF. The V gene is TRBV29-1, the J gene TRBJ1-4; tentatively, D is TRBD1 (5 bases). V gave up 4 bases and J gave up 2 bases, with 11 bases separating them. The germline V gene encodes CDR1 SQVTM and CDR2 ANQGSEA. This CDR3 has 14 residues.